The clone carrying this TCR beta chain was picked up one time. Its specificity is unknown. The CDR3 extends over 16 amino acids. Germline V gives CDR1 SGHNT, CDR2 YYREEE (reference sequence). The germline V and J ends were trimmed by 3 bases and 0 bases, with 15 bases remaining between them. The sample originates from a study of cytomegalovirus exposure and HLA in healthy donors. Study conclusions and caveats: High sensitivity and specificity were reportedly achieved when the classifier diagnosed cytomegalovirus status. According to the study, roughly 160 TCR beta chains were cytomegalovirus-associated.

TCRdb keeps only in-frame clones here, not all; method: immunoSEQ multiplex PCR. The table has 150,000 to 200,000 clones, less than 90% seen once. This sequence was found in a woman aged 18-29 years in good health and CMV-seronegative. This chain links TRBV5-4 with TRBJ1-2; D may be TRBD1 (5 bases). Sequencing input: PBMCs. CDR3 sequence (DNA): TGTGCCAGCAGCTCGATTCCAGGGTTACCTAACTATGGCTACACCTTC. Translation: CASSSIPGLPNYGYTF.